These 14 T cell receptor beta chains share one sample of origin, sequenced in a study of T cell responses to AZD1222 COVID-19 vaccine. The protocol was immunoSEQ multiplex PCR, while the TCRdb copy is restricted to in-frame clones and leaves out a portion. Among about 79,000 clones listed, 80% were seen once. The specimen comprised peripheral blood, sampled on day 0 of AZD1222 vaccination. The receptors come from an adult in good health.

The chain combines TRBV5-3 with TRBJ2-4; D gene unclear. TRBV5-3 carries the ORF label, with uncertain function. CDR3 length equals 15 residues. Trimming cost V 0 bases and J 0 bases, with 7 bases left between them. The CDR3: CARSLAGLAKNIQYF. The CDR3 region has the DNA TGTGCCAGAAGCTTGGCCGGGCTAGCCAAAAACATTCAGTACTTC.

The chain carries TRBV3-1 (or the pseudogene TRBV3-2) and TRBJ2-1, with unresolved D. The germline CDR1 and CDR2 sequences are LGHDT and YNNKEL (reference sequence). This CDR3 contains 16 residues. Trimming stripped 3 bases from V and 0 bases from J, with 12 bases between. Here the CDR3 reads CASSQGGASSYNEQFF. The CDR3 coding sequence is TGTGCCAGCAGCCAGGGCGGAGCAAGCTCCTACAATGAGCAGTTCTTC.

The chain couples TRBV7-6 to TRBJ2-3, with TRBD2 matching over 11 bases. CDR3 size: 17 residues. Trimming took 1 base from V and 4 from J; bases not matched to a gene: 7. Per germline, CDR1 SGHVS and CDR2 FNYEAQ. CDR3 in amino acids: CASSLGLAGGYADTQYF. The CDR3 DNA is TGTGCCAGCAGCTTAGGCCTAGCGGGGGGATACGCAGATACGCAGTATTTT.

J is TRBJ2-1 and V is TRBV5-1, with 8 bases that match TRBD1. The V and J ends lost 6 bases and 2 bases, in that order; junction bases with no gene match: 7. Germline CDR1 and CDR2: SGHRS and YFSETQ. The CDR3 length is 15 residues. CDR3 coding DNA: TGCGCCAGCACCCTACGACAGGGGACCTACAATGAGCAGTTCTTC. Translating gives CASTLRQGTYNEQFF.

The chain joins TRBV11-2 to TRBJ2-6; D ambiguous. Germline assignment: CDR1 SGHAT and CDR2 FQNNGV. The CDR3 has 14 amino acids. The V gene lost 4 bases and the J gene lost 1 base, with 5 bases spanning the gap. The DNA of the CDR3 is TGTGCCAGCAGCTCGCTTTCTGGGGCCAACGTCCTGACTTTC. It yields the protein CASSSLSGANVLTF. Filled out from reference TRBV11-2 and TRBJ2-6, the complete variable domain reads EAGVAQSPRYKIIEKRQSVAFWCNPISGHATLYWYQQILGQGPKLLIQFQNNGVVDDSQLPKDRFSAERLKGVDSTLKIQPAKLEDSAVYLCASSSLSGANVLTFGAGSRLTVL.

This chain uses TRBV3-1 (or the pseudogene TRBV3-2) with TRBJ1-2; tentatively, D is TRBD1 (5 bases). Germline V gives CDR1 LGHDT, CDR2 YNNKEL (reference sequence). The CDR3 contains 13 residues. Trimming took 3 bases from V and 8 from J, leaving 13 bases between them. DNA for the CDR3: TGTGCCAGCAGCCACAGGGTGGATAGAGGCTACACCTTC. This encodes CASSHRVDRGYTF.

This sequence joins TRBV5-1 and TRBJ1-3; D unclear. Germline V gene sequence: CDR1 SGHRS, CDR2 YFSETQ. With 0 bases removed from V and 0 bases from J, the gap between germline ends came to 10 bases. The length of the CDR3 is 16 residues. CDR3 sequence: CASSLDTFDSGNTIYF. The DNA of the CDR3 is TGCGCCAGCAGCTTGGATACTTTTGACTCTGGAAACACCATATATTTT.

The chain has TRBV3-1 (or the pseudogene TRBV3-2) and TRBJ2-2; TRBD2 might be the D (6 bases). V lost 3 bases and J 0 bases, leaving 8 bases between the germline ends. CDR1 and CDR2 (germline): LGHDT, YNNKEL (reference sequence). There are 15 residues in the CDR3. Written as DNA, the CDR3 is TGTGCCAGCAGCCAGGGACTCACGAACACCGGGGAGCTGTTTTTT. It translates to CASSQGLTNTGELFF.

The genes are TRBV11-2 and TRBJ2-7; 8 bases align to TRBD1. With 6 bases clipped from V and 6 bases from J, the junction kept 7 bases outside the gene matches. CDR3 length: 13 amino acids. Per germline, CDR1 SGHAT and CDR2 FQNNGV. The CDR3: CASRWETGAEQYF. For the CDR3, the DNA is TGTGCCAGCAGGTGGGAGACAGGGGCCGAGCAGTACTTC.

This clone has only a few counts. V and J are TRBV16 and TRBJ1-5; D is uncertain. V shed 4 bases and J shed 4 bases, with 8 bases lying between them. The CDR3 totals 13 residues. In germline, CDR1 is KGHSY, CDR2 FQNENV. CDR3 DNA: TGTGCCAGCAGCCCACTTGATAATCAGCCCCAGCATTTT. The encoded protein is CASSPLDNQPQHF.

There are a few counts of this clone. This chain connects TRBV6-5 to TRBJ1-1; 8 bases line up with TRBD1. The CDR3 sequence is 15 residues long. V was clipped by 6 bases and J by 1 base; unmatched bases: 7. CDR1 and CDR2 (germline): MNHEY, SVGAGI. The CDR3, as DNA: TGTGCCAGCAGCGAGACAGGGGCGGAGAACACTGAAGCTTTCTTT. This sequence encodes CASSETGAENTEAFF.

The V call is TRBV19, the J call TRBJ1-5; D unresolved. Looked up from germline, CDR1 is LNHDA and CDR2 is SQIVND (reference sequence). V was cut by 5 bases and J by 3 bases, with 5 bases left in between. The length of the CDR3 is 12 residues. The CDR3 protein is CASSGYNQPQHF. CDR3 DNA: TGTGCCAGTAGTGGCTACAATCAGCCCCAGCATTTT.

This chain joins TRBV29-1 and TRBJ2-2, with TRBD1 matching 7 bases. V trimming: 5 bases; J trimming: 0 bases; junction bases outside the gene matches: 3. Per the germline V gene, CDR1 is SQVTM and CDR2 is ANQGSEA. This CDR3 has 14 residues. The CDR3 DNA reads TGCAGCGTTCGGGGACAGCCGAACACCGGGGAGCTGTTTTTT. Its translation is CSVRGQPNTGELFF.

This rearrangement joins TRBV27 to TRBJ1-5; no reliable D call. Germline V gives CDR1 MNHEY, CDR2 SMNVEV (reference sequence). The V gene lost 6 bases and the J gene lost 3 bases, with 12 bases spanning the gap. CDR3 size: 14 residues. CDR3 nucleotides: TGTGCCAGCAGGGAGGCATGGACCAATCAGCCCCAGCATTTT. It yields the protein CASREAWTNQPQHF.